Listed here are 3 T cell receptor beta chains from one sample, sequenced in a study of blood T cell repertoires in COVID-19. Assay: immunoSEQ multiplex PCR; the TCRdb copy retains only in-frame clones and omits some. The sample has about 300,000 clones; about 81% are singletons. The sequenced sample was peripheral blood. These receptors came from a human donor with COVID-19, enrolled during active disease. The donor label of this sample is uncertain.

This sequence joins TRBV30 and TRBJ2-1; 8 nucleotides match TRBD2. This CDR3 spans 15 amino acids. Looked up from germline, CDR1 is GTSNPN and CDR2 is SVGIG (reference sequence). Trimming removed 7 bases from V and 2 bases from J; junction bases left unmatched: 10. This CDR3 reads CASTKASGPYNEQFF. The CDR3 coding sequence is TGTGCCTCCACTAAGGCTAGCGGGCCCTACAATGAGCAGTTCTTC.

The table lists this clone with a few counts. The V call is TRBV3-1 (or the pseudogene TRBV3-2), the J call TRBJ2-1, with D possibly TRBD2 on 6 matching bases. This CDR3 comprises 13 residues. Trimming removed 6 bases from V and 0 bases from J, with 6 bases in between. Germline loops: CDR1 LGHDT, CDR2 YNNKEL (reference sequence). CDR3 sequence reads: CASRGGSYNEQFF. CDR3 nucleotide sequence: TGTGCCAGCAGGGGGGGCTCCTACAATGAGCAGTTCTTC.

V gene TRBV10-3 combines with J gene TRBJ1-5, with D possibly TRBD1 on 5 matching bases. Trimming stripped 3 bases from V and 5 bases from J, with 11 bases between. The CDR3 loop spans 14 amino acids. CDR1 is ENHRY, CDR2 SYGVKD, per germline. In DNA, the CDR3 is TGTGCCATCAGTGACAGACAAGGGGATCAGCCCCAGCATTTT. Its protein is CAISDRQGDQPQHF.